Listed below are T cell receptor beta chains from one sample, sequenced in a study of T cells in Graves' hyperthyroidism and ophthalmopathy. TCRdb processed the multiplex PCR reads anew with MiXCR; each CDR3 protein has one entry. The repertoire holds 560,000 or so distinct CDR3 sequences, with about 20% as singletons. Sequenced input: blood. The source of these receptors is a man aged 35-49 years with Graves' ophthalmopathy. Each CDR3 is given with its conserved first and last residue. The D gene is left open where the match is weak. Only part of the rows carry a size: once, few, many, or a class if the clone is expanded.

>TRBJ2-3|many|-|TRBV2
TGCGCGGGGCAGGGTAGCACAGATACGCAGTATTTT
CAGQGSTDTQYF
>TRBJ2-5|many|TRBD2|TRBV12-3/TRBV12-4
TGTGCCAGCAGTGGAGGTTCGGCGGGAGGCCGGGAGACCCAGTACTTC
CASSGGSAGGRETQYF
>TRBJ1-5|-|TRBD1|TRBV11-3
TGTGCCAGCAGCTCCCGGACAGGGGATCAGCCCCAGCATTTT
CASSSRTGDQPQHF
>TRBJ1-1|many|-|TRBV18
TGTGCCAGCTCACCACAGACCCCGACAGTAGAAGCTTTCTTT
CASSPQTPTVEAFF
>TRBJ1-4|many|TRBD1|TRBV13
TGTGCCAGCAGCCGGACAGGGAGTAATGAAAAACTGTTTTTT
CASSRTGSNEKLFF
>TRBJ1-2|many|-|TRBV28
TGTGCCAGCACCCCATCGCCGGGACATTATGGCTACACCTTC
CASTPSPGHYGYTF
>TRBJ2-2|-|-|TRBV10-3
TGTGCCATCAGTGAGTCGCTACCGGGTCTGAACACCGGGGAGCTGTTTTTT
CAISESLPGLNTGELFF
>TRBJ2-1|-|TRBD2|TRBV5-1
TGCGCCAGCCAGGACGGACTAGCGCATTACAATGAGCAGTTCTTC
CASQDGLAHYNEQFF
>TRBJ1-6|-|-|TRBV5-6
TGTGCCAGCAGCTTGTACGGCAGGGATTATTCACCCCTCCACTTT
CASSLYGRDYSPLHF
>TRBJ2-3|-|-|TRBV10-2
TGCGCCAGCAGGTTGACCGGGACTAGCACAGATACGCAGTATTTT
CASRLTGTSTDTQYF
>TRBJ2-7|few|TRBD2|TRBV20-1
TGCAGTGCTAGAGGAGCGGGGGGCTGGGACGAGCAGTACTTC
CSARGAGGWDEQYF
>TRBJ1-2|-|-|TRBV6-5
TGTGCCAGCAGTTACCTCGGGCGTGGCTACACCTTC
CASSYLGRGYTF
>TRBJ2-7|-|-|TRBV7-3
TGTGCCAGCAGCGTAACCCACGGCGAGCAGTACTTC
CASSVTHGEQYF
>TRBJ1-1|-|TRBD1|TRBV12-3/TRBV12-4
TGTGCCACCCGGGGCCAGGGGGACACTGAAGCTTTCTTT
CATRGQGDTEAFF
>TRBJ1-2|few|-|TRBV6-1
TGTGCCAGCAGCTCCACTGGATGGGGAGGCTACACCTTC
CASSSTGWGGYTF
>TRBJ2-7|many|-|TRBV4-3
TGCGCCAGCAGCCAACAAAGAGGGTTCTCCTACGAGCAGTACTTC
CASSQQRGFSYEQYF
>TRBJ2-7|few|TRBD1|TRBV13
TGTGCCAGCGAAAGACAGGGTACCGAGCAGTACTTC
CASERQGTEQYF
>TRBJ2-2|-|TRBD1|TRBV7-3
TGTGCCAGCAGAAGGACCGGGACAGGTGTGACCGGGGAGCTGTTTTTT
CASRRTGTGVTGELFF
>TRBJ1-1|few|-|TRBV19
TGTGCCAGTAGTATCGGGGTCAGCTTTGGGGGCACTGAAGCTTTCTTT
CASSIGVSFGGTEAFF
>TRBJ1-5|few|TRBD1|TRBV4-1
TGCGCCAGCAGCCGCCCGGGACAGGGATTTCAGCCCCAGCATTTT
CASSRPGQGFQPQHF
>TRBJ1-1|-|-|TRBV19
TGTGCCAGTAGTATTCAGGGAGGAGCTGAAGCTTTCTTT
CASSIQGGAEAFF
>TRBJ2-1|many|-|TRBV18
TGTGCCAGCTCACCACAGCAGGGCAGCTCCTACAATGAGCAGTTCTTC
CASSPQQGSSYNEQFF
>TRBJ2-3|many|TRBD2|TRBV2
TGTGCCAGCAGTTTAGCAGCGGGAGGTGTCACAGATACGCAGTATTTT
CASSLAAGGVTDTQYF
>TRBJ2-1|few|TRBD1|TRBV25-1
TGTGCCAGCAGTGGACCCGGACAGGGGATGTACAATGAGCAGTTCTTC
CASSGPGQGMYNEQFF
>TRBJ2-4|-|TRBD2|TRBV10-2
TGCGCCAGCAAACTTAGCGGGGGCGAAAACATTCAGTACTTC
CASKLSGGENIQYF
>TRBJ2-1|-|-|TRBV6-1
TGTGCCAGCAGTGAGGGTAAGAATGAGCAGTTCTTC
CASSEGKNEQFF
>TRBJ2-7|few|-|TRBV13
TGTGCCAGCAGCCGCGGGGCCCTTGGCTCCTACGAGCAGTACTTC
CASSRGALGSYEQYF
>TRBJ2-5|-|-|TRBV7-8
TGTGCCAGCAGCTCCCCTGGGAGCACCGGGGCCCAGTACTTC
CASSSPGSTGAQYF
>TRBJ2-2|once|-|TRBV28
TGTGCCAGCATCCCCGGGGGCAATACCAGGGAGCTGTTTTTT
CASIPGGNTRELFF
>TRBJ2-1|few|-|TRBV10-3
TGTGCCATCACCCAGACCGGAGACAATGAGCAGTTCTTC
CAITQTGDNEQFF
>TRBJ2-1|few|-|TRBV12-3/TRBV12-4
TGTGCCAGCAGCTTGGGGTTCGTGAATGAGCAGTTCTTC
CASSLGFVNEQFF
>TRBJ2-3|many|TRBD2|TRBV12-3/TRBV12-4
TGTGCCAGCAGTTTGACTAGCGGGGCGAGCACAGATACGCAGTATTTT
CASSLTSGASTDTQYF
>TRBJ2-5|-|TRBD1|TRBV28
TGTGCCAGCAGTTTATCTAGGGGGCTGGGAGAGACCCAGTACTTC
CASSLSRGLGETQYF
>TRBJ2-7|many|-|TRBV6-1
TGTGCCAGCAGTGAACGGGACGGAGCCTACGAGCAGTACTTC
CASSERDGAYEQYF
>TRBJ2-3|-|TRBD2|TRBV24-1
TGTGCCACCAGTGATCCCTCGACTAGCGGGGGCCGAGATACGCAGTATTTT
CATSDPSTSGGRDTQYF
>TRBJ2-7|-|-|TRBV6-9
TGTGCCAGCAGTTACGGCCAGGGTCCTGAGCAGTACTTC
CASSYGQGPEQYF
>TRBJ2-1|few|TRBD2|TRBV6-1
TGTGCCAGCAGCCCCCTGGGACTAGCGGGAGGGCCGAATGAGCAGTTCTTC
CASSPLGLAGGPNEQFF
>TRBJ1-6|few|-|TRBV3-1
TGTGCCAGCAGCCGTAGGGGCACAAATTCACCCCTCCACTTT
CASSRRGTNSPLHF
>TRBJ2-5|-|-|TRBV18
TGTGCCAGCTCACCAACAGGGACCCCAATAGAGACCCAGTACTTC
CASSPTGTPIETQYF
>TRBJ1-4|many|-|TRBV20-1
TGCAGTGCTAGAGATTCCAGGGCAACTAATGAAAAACTGTTTTTT
CSARDSRATNEKLFF
>TRBJ2-4|few|-|TRBV6-2/TRBV6-3
TGTGCCAGCAGTTATTCCAAAAACATTCAGTACTTC
CASSYSKNIQYF
>TRBJ1-1|many|-|TRBV6-2/TRBV6-3
TGTGCCAGCACCGTAGGTCCTCGGACTGAAGCTTTCTTT
CASTVGPRTEAFF
>TRBJ2-1|once|TRBD2|TRBV3-1
TGTGCCAGCAGCCAATCAGGAGCGGGGGGGCTAAGGTCCTACAATGAGCAGTTCTTC
CASSQSGAGGLRSYNEQFF
>TRBJ2-1|-|TRBD2|TRBV24-1
TGTGCCACCAGTGGAATAGCGGGAGGCCATGAGCAGTTCTTC
CATSGIAGGHEQFF
>TRBJ2-3|once|-|TRBV29-1
TGCAGCGTCCCGGGACACGCAATTTCAGATACGCAGTATTTT
CSVPGHAISDTQYF
>TRBJ2-6|-|-|TRBV6-5
TGTGCCAGCAGTTACCCTATGGGCTCTGGGGCCAACGTCCTGACTTTC
CASSYPMGSGANVLTF
>TRBJ1-2|once|TRBD1|TRBV3-1
TGTGCCAGCAGCCGTCACCCGGGACAGTCCGCCCCAGCCTTC
CASSRHPGQSAPAF
>TRBJ2-5|few|TRBD2|TRBV19
TGTGCCAGTAGTACCGTTAGCGGGCTCCAAGAGACCCAGTACTTC
CASSTVSGLQETQYF
>TRBJ2-1|many|-|TRBV3-2
TGTGCCAGCAGCCAAGTTGGTGGGAGGGTCGATGAGCAGTTCTTC
CASSQVGGRVDEQFF
>TRBJ2-1|few|-|TRBV6-6
TGTGCCAGCAGTTACTCCGAGTCAAACAATGAGCAGTTCTTC
CASSYSESNNEQFF